These T cell receptor beta chains were read from a single sample in a study of graft-versus-host responses after intestinal transplantation. The method was immunoSEQ multiplex PCR; TCRdb's version includes in-frame clones alone and lacks a portion of them. The sample lists approximately 11,000 clones; approximately 31% were seen once. The sequencing here drew on alloreactive CD4+ T cells from a mixed lymphocyte reaction culture, taken before transplantation. Every receptor here comes from a human patient who was an organ donor for intestinal transplantation. CDR3s leave out the opening cysteine and the closing phenylalanine or tryptophan.

>TRBV7-3|TRBJ2-1
ASSLRGGSGGWGHNEQF
>TRBV30|TRBJ1-3
AWSPTGSGNTIY
>TRBV30|TRBJ1-5
AWSLGGGNQPQH
>TRBV5-4|TRBJ2-1
ASSQSTSGGSNEQF
>TRBV7-2|TRBJ1-2
ASSLQGANYGYT
>TRBV28|TRBJ1-2
ASSLGGYGYT
>TRBV27|TRBJ1-6
ASAISSYNSPLH
>TRBV5-6|TRBJ2-5
AITGGGARGRETQY
>TRBV27|TRBJ1-1
ASSLTGVTEAF
>TRBV7-9|TRBJ2-6
ASSWTGSGANVLT
>TRBV27|TRBJ2-3
ASSSNTDTQY
>TRBV7-2|TRBJ1-2
ASSLVGTVLGYT
>TRBV2|TRBJ2-1
ASSPLDREHEQF
>TRBV5-1|TRBJ1-2
ASSPSFAYGYT
>TRBV5-5|TRBJ1-2
ASSELSGNYGYT
>TRBV7-9|TRBJ2-5
ASSILAPQETQY
>TRBV7-9|TRBJ1-1
ASSFVDRGTEAF
>TRBV7-9|TRBJ1-1
ASSRQGNTEAF
>TRBV6-1|TRBJ2-2
ASLSGGNTGELF
>TRBV11-1|TRBJ1-1
ASSSVNTEAF
>TRBV27|TRBJ1-5
ASSLTGGQGSQPQH
>TRBV4-1|TRBJ2-7
ASSQLGLAGKSYEQY
>TRBV7-2|TRBJ2-1
ASRRLAGAGEQF
>TRBV27|TRBJ2-3
ASSLYPTGSTDTQY
>TRBV5-1|TRBJ1-5
ASSLGSGGSNQPQH
>TRBV4-3|TRBJ2-1
ASSQLLAGDNEQF
>TRBV4-1|TRBJ2-7
ASSQASTSSYEQY
>TRBV12-5|TRBJ2-1
ASGSTSGGPSSYNEQF
>TRBV18|TRBJ1-2
ASSPLSLNYGYT
>TRBV18|TRBJ2-5
ASTPPWGSGVEETQY
>TRBV4-1|TRBJ2-3
ASSQEPTSTDTQY
>TRBV4-1|TRBJ2-3
ASSRYAPGTQY
>TRBV10-3|TRBJ1-6
AISELTGFWGNSPLH
>TRBV19|TRBJ1-5
ASQGVSNQPQH
>TRBV27|TRBJ1-1
ASSNSVTGGRTEAF
>TRBV7-3|TRBJ2-3
ASSLKRGGTDTQY
>TRBV4-1|TRBJ1-5
ASSQDRGQGNQPQH
>TRBV30|TRBJ1-4
AWSMEWAATNEKLF
>TRBV18|TRBJ2-5
ASSPRLAGAVPKTQY
>TRBV5-8|TRBJ2-3
ASPKTNRYTDTQY
>TRBV5-4|TRBJ2-5
ASSPWGGASGETQY
>TRBV5-6|TRBJ2-5
ASSLVGLARETQY
>TRBV7-9|TRBJ2-5
ASSPQAYQETQY
>TRBV30|TRBJ2-7
AWSVGATLNYEQY
>TRBV6-5|TRBJ2-7
ASTPTGTGGGQY
>TRBV7-9|TRBJ1-2
ASSIGTALYGYT
>TRBV10-3|TRBJ1-1
AISGGGGGRTEAF
>TRBV5-1|TRBJ2-2
ASSLRLAGGPDTGELF
>TRBV27|TRBJ2-1
ASSLRTSGGANEQF
>TRBV27|TRBJ2-1
ASSLGRRLAHNEQF
>TRBV18|TRBJ1-1
ASSPRPTGSGNTEAF
>TRBV7-3|TRBJ1-1
ASSSRGNTEAF
>TRBV10-3|TRBJ1-2
AISESGTPWRLGYT
>TRBV2|TRBJ2-1
ASSHSGGVGEQF